Sequencing of this TCR beta chain was carried out in a study of siplizumab effects on memory and regulatory T cells. Broader study findings: Naive T cells appeared more diverse than memory cells and seemed to be major alloresponse contributors. Solely a minor proportion of alloreactive clones could be assigned to unstimulated subsets. Among mappable alloreactive CD4+ clones, the Treg-derived fraction averaged approximately 70% with siplizumab versus around 30% in controls.

Sequence data were generated for unstimulated naive, memory, effector memory and TEMRA subsets in a few donor pairs. Sequencing was performed with immunoSEQ multiplex PCR; in TCRdb, only in-frame clones are kept and a portion is missing. The data hold 40,000 to 45,000 clones, with 89% observed a single time. As concerns this clone: Antigen: not known.

V gave up 2 bases and J gave up 3 bases, with 11 bases separating them. Germline V gene lookup returns CDR1 KGHSY and CDR2 FQNENV. This CDR3 is built from 14 residues. The sequencing input was naive CD4+ T cells sorted from blood. V usage is TRBV16 and J usage is TRBJ2-7, with D possibly matching TRBD1 (5 bases). The receptor was derived from a human donor in good health. CDR3 bases: TGTGCCAGCAGCCAAAGCAGGCAGGGCTACGAGCAGTACTTC. Translating gives CASSQSRQGYEQYF.